The 31 T cell receptor beta chains below all came from one sample that was sequenced in a study of T cells in Graves' hyperthyroidism and ophthalmopathy. TCR beta CDR3 sequences were amplified from RNA transcripts. Primed by the HTBI set, a first-round RT-PCR was run on the TCR CDR3. TCRdb reprocessed the multiplex PCR reads via MiXCR and lists one record per CDR3 protein. The sample holds roughly 380,000 distinct CDR3 sequences, about an eighth seen once. The sample was blood. These receptors were obtained from a woman in her late teens or twenties with Graves' hyperthyroidism.

The chain combines TRBV4-3 with TRBJ2-7; no clear D gene. The CDR3 runs 14 residues. Trimming left V 0 bases short and J 2 bases short, with 8 bases between. Germline CDR1 reads LGHNA; CDR2 reads YSLEER. The CDR3 DNA reads as TGCGCCAGCAGCCAAGATCTACCGGCCTACGAGCAGTACTTC. It translates to CASSQDLPAYEQYF.

The gene calls are TRBV3-1 and TRBJ2-5; TRBD1 agrees at 9 bases. Trimming took 0 bases from V and 4 from J; bases not matched to a gene: 9. The germline V gene encodes CDR1 LGHDT and CDR2 YNNKEL (reference sequence). This CDR3 has 17 residues. The CDR3 is CASSQDSRDRVLETQYF. Written as DNA, the CDR3 is TGTGCCAGCAGCCAAGATTCTCGGGACAGGGTACTAGAGACCCAGTACTTC.

DNA of the CDR3: TGTGCCAGCAGGGGGCCTCAAGCGATACCGGGCTACGAGCAGTACTTC. This encodes CASRGPQAIPGYEQYF. The V call is TRBV6-1, the J call TRBJ2-7; weak D call: TRBD1 (5 bases). CDR3 size: 16 residues. Trimming left V 6 bases short and J 3 bases short, with 21 bases between. The germline gives CDR1 MNHNS, CDR2 SASEGT.

This clonotype was seen many times. J is TRBJ1-5 and V is TRBV28, with D possibly matching TRBD1 (6 bases). Germline assignment: CDR1 MDHEN and CDR2 SYDVKM. The V end was cut by 5 bases, the J end by 9 bases, with 11 bases between. The CDR3 is made up of 12 amino acids. CDR3 loop: CASSLPRGPQHF. CDR3 nucleotide sequence: TGTGCCAGCAGTCTTCCCAGGGGGCCCCAGCATTTT.

At least ten counts were recorded for this clonotype. DNA of the CDR3: TGTGCCAGCAATATGGGACTTCTCTACGAGCAGTACTTC. It translates to CASNMGLLYEQYF. The chain uses TRBV28 and TRBJ2-7; perhaps TRBD2 as D (6 bases). CDR3 size: 13 residues. Germline loops: CDR1 MDHEN, CDR2 SYDVKM. V shed 7 bases and J shed 3 bases, with 13 bases lying between them.

There are many counts of this clonotype. The CDR3 sequence is CASRLDRGRDYGYTF. CDR3 nucleotide sequence: TGTGCCAGCAGACTCGACAGGGGGCGAGACTATGGCTACACCTTC. The chain recombines TRBV6-1 with TRBJ1-2, with 10 nucleotides matching TRBD1. The CDR3 length is 15 residues. The V gene end was trimmed by 6 bases and the J gene end by 3 bases; junction bases not matched to a gene: 7. The germline V gene encodes CDR1 MNHNS and CDR2 SASEGT.

In the case of this clonotype: A read error may explain this, as a much larger clone is one base away. This sequence joins TRBV28 and TRBJ1-5; 8 bases match TRBD1. Germline assignment: CDR1 MDHEN and CDR2 SYDVKM. The CDR3 covers 16 residues. J lost 6 bases, V lost 2 bases, and 9 bases had no gene match. The CDR3 coding sequence is TGTGCCAGCAGTTTAGAGGCAGGGGGCGGGAGTCAGCCCCAGCATTTT. Its protein product is CASSLEAGGGSQPQHF. Full variable domain (missing parts from reference TRBV28 and TRBJ1-5): DVKVTQSSRYLVKRTGEKVFLECVQDMDHENMFWYRQDPGLGLRLIYFSYDVKMKEKGDIPEGYSVSREKKERFSLILESASTNQTSMYLCASSLEAGGGSQPQHFGDGTRLSIL.

This clonotype has more than one count but fewer than ten. This rearrangement joins TRBV6-4 to TRBJ2-7, with TRBD2 matching 9 bases. Germline V gene lookup returns CDR1 MRHNA and CDR2 SNTAGT. Trimming took 0 bases from V and 6 from J; bases not matched to a gene: 9. The CDR3 contains 16 residues. The CDR3 DNA follows: TGTGCCAGCAGTGACTCGCTAATAGCGGGAGCGATCGAGCAGTACTTC. Its protein product is CASSDSLIAGAIEQYF.

This clonotype was counted ten times or more. V is TRBV7-9 and J is TRBJ2-5; D gene unclear. Germline CDR1 SEHNR, CDR2 FQNEAQ (reference sequence). The CDR3 has 13 amino acids. The V end was cut by 0 bases, the J end by 5 bases, with 7 bases between. This chain's CDR3 is CASSLAGWETQYF. DNA of the CDR3: TGTGCCAGCAGCTTAGCTGGTTGGGAGACCCAGTACTTC.

This clonotype was observed at least ten times. The CDR3 loop reads CASSFVLASGRWSTDTQYF. CDR3 in DNA: TGTGCCAGCAGCTTCGTTTTGGCTAGCGGGAGATGGAGCACAGATACGCAGTATTTT. The V and J genes are TRBV11-2 and TRBJ2-3, with 10 bases identical to TRBD2. CDR1 is SGHAT, CDR2 FQNNGV, per germline. The CDR3 extends over 19 amino acids. With 3 bases clipped from V and 0 bases from J, the junction kept 12 bases outside the gene matches.

This chain links TRBV28 with TRBJ2-6; the match to TRBD2 covers 14 bases. CDR1 MDHEN and CDR2 SYDVKM come from the germline V gene. The CDR3 consists of 19 residues. The ends lost 5 bases at V and 2 bases at J; junction bases unmatched: 8. CDR3 in DNA: TGTGCCAGCAGTACCTCGAAGACTAGCGGGAGGGCTGGGGCCAACGTCCTGACTTTC. This sequence encodes CASSTSKTSGRAGANVLTF.

This clonotype was picked up a small number of times. The rearrangement links TRBV20-1 to TRBJ2-2; D uncertain. This CDR3 is 13 amino acids long. Per germline, CDR1 DFQATT and CDR2 SNEGSKA (reference sequence). Trimming pared 5 bases from V and 7 bases from J, leaving 14 bases between. The CDR3: CSAQDPGSGELFF. The CDR3 DNA is TGCAGTGCTCAGGATCCGGGTAGCGGGGAGCTGTTTTTT.

This clonotype was detected ten times or more. The rearrangement joins TRBV20-1 to TRBJ2-7; TRBD1 is a possible D gene (5 bases). Trimming cost V 3 bases and J 6 bases, with 15 bases left between them. The CDR3 consists of 13 residues. Germline V CDR1 and CDR2: DFQATT, SNEGSKA (reference sequence). The CDR3 region is CSARHPDITEQYF. The CDR3 DNA reads as TGCAGTGCTAGGCATCCGGACATCACCGAGCAGTACTTC.

The table lists this clonotype with many counts. This chain uses TRBV3-1 with TRBJ2-1, with TRBD1 matching 9 bases. CDR1 is LGHDT and CDR2 is YNNKEL in the germline V gene (reference sequence). This CDR3 comprises 16 residues. J gave up 6 bases and V 4 bases, and 10 bases lay outside the gene matches. In DNA, the CDR3 is TGTGCCAGCAGCCCTTTGGGGACAGGGTTTATCAATGAGCAGTTCTTC. It yields the protein CASSPLGTGFINEQFF.

In regard to this clonotype: A much larger clonotype is one base distant, so this may be a read error. The chain links TRBV6-5 to TRBJ1-1; D gene ambiguous. The CDR3 has 14 residues. Germline V gene lookup returns CDR1 MNHEY and CDR2 SVGAGI. The CDR3: CASSYGRPKTEALF. Here the CDR3 DNA reads TGTGCCAGCAGTTACGGTAGACCTAAGACCGAAGCTCTCTTT.

This clonotype has at least ten counts. J is TRBJ2-1 and V is TRBV5-1; D is ambiguous. The germline V and J ends were trimmed by 0 bases and 8 bases, with 9 bases remaining between them. In germline, CDR1 is SGHRS, CDR2 YFSETQ. The CDR3 length is 13 residues. The CDR3 coding sequence is TGCGCCAGCAGCTTGGATCGTACGGATGAGCAGTTCTTC. This codes for CASSLDRTDEQFF.

This clonotype was counted between two and nine times. The CDR3 spells CASSVTATGNQPQHF. The CDR3 nucleotides read TGTGCCAGCAGTGTGACAGCGACAGGGAATCAGCCCCAGCATTTT. The rearrangement uses TRBV2 and TRBJ1-5; TRBD1 aligns across 7 bases. The germline gives CDR1 SNHLY, CDR2 FYNNEI. This CDR3 is 15 amino acids long. Trimming removed 4 bases from V and 4 bases from J; junction bases left unmatched: 7.

This clonotype was picked up many times. The V and J genes are TRBV7-6 and TRBJ2-2; 9 positions match TRBD2. CDR3 length: 16 amino acids. The V and J ends lost 5 bases and 2 bases, in that order; junction bases with no gene match: 6. CDR1 SGHVS and CDR2 FNYEAQ come from the germline V gene. CDR3 bases: TGTGCCAGCAGCGTCACTAGCGGGTCCAACACCGGGGAGCTGTTTTTT. Protein sequence: CASSVTSGSNTGELFF.

V usage is TRBV5-1 and J usage is TRBJ2-7, with 7 bases fitting TRBD2. The CDR3 consists of 15 residues. V lost 4 bases and J lost 3; bases outside the gene matches: 10. Germline CDR1 SGHRS, CDR2 YFSETQ. The CDR3 protein is CASSNTGEGRYEQYF. In nucleotides, the CDR3 is TGCGCCAGCAGCAATACCGGGGAGGGCCGCTACGAGCAGTACTTC.

The sample holds many counts of this clonotype. The rearrangement links TRBV12-3 or TRBV12-4 to TRBJ2-7; 9 bases match TRBD1. CDR3 length: 15 residues. J gave up 3 bases and V 7 bases, and 10 bases lay outside the gene matches. The CDR3 reads CASTPPGQGVYEQYF. As DNA, the CDR3 is TGTGCCAGCACCCCCCCGGGACAGGGAGTCTACGAGCAGTACTTC.

This clonotype has only a few counts. This rearrangement joins TRBV7-2 to TRBJ2-1; D could derive from TRBD1 or TRBD2 (5 bases each). Between the trimmed V and J ends, which lost 5 bases and 6 bases, there was a span of 17 bases. This CDR3 is built from 15 residues. Germline CDR1 reads SGHTA; CDR2 reads FQGNSA. The CDR3 here is CASSPVRGVGNEQFF. Written as DNA, the CDR3 is TGTGCCAGCAGCCCAGTAAGAGGGGTGGGCAATGAGCAGTTCTTC.

This clonotype was seen ten or more times. The CDR3 reads CSGGLKGGELFF. CDR3 in DNA: TGCAGCGGTGGACTAAAAGGAGGGGAGCTGTTTTTT. The chain carries TRBV29-1 and TRBJ2-2; possible D gene TRBD2, 6 bases. CDR1 is SQVTM, CDR2 ANQGSEA, per germline. Trimming took off 7 bases at V and 8 bases at J, with 14 bases between the two ends. This CDR3 has 12 residues.

The sample holds many counts of this clonotype. This rearrangement joins TRBV6-2 or TRBV6-3 to TRBJ2-7; D remains ambiguous. Trimming pared 7 bases from V and 3 bases from J, leaving 7 bases between. CDR1 and CDR2 from the germline V gene are MNHEY and SVGEGT. The CDR3 length is 11 residues. CDR3 loop: CASKDGYEQYF. The CDR3 coding sequence is TGTGCCAGCAAGGACGGCTACGAGCAGTACTTC.

This sequence joins TRBV28 and TRBJ1-4; D is ambiguous. V was cut by 3 bases and J by 2 bases, with 16 bases left in between. Germline-derived CDR1 and CDR2 are MDHEN and SYDVKM. This CDR3 has 17 residues. CDR3 residues: CASSFNGPLVTNEKLFF. The CDR3 DNA reads as TGTGCCAGCAGTTTTAACGGACCCCTGGTGACTAATGAAAAACTGTTTTTT.

This clonotype was recorded at least ten times. V and J are TRBV11-1 and TRBJ2-3, with a weak D call TRBD2 (6 bases). This CDR3 region has 15 residues. Germline V gives CDR1 SGHAT, CDR2 FQDESV (reference sequence). Trimming left V 2 bases short and J 2 bases short, with 11 bases between. CDR3 protein: CASSLLAKATDTQYF. The CDR3 DNA reads TGTGCCAGCAGCTTACTAGCGAAAGCCACAGATACGCAGTATTTT. The full variable domain, rest sourced from reference TRBV11-1 and TRBJ2-3, is EAEVAQSPRYKITEKSQAVAFWCDPISGHATLYWYRQILGQGPELLVQFQDESVVDDSQLPKDRFSAERLKGVDSTLKIQPAELGDSAMYLCASSLLAKATDTQYFGPGTRLTVL.

At least ten counts were recorded for this clonotype. DNA for the CDR3: TGCGCCAGCAGCTTGAAAAGCGGGAGCCTTAACAATGAGCAGTTCTTC. Protein product: CASSLKSGSLNNEQFF. The chain recombines TRBV5-1 with TRBJ2-1; 8 nucleotides line up with TRBD2. The germline V gene encodes CDR1 SGHRS and CDR2 YFSETQ. The CDR3 is made up of 16 amino acids. V lost 1 base and J lost 5; bases outside the gene matches: 8.

This clonotype was seen repeatedly, ten times or more. The chain carries TRBV20-1 and TRBJ2-1; 8 nucleotides align to TRBD2. The CDR3 loop spans 15 amino acids. J gave up 0 bases and V 1 base, and 2 bases lay outside the gene matches. The germline V gene encodes CDR1 DFQATT and CDR2 SNEGSKA (reference sequence). DNA for the CDR3: TGCAGTGCTAGAGGACTAGCGAGCTCCTACAATGAGCAGTTCTTC. Translating it yields CSARGLASSYNEQFF.

The V gene is TRBV6-1, the J gene TRBJ1-3; TRBD1 agrees at 11 bases. Per germline, CDR1 MNHNS and CDR2 SASEGT. V lost 5 bases and J lost 0; bases outside the gene matches: 3. The CDR3 runs to 16 residues. The CDR3 loop reads CASSPGTGGSGNTIYF. In nucleotides, the CDR3 is TGTGCCAGCAGTCCCGGGACAGGGGGCTCTGGAAACACCATATATTTT.

This clonotype was found a few times. CDR3 sequence (DNA): TGCGCCAGCAGCGGGGACAGAATGAACACTGAAGCTTTCTTT. Translation gives CASSGDRMNTEAFF. The J gene is TRBJ1-1, the V gene TRBV5-1; 7 bases are a match to TRBD1. The CDR3 is made up of 14 amino acids. Germline V lookup: CDR1 SGHRS, CDR2 YFSETQ. Losses at the gene ends were 4 bases for V and 0 bases for J; bases not matched to a gene: 3.

The chain couples TRBV28 to TRBJ2-1; 9 bases are a match to TRBD2. Germline V lookup: CDR1 MDHEN, CDR2 SYDVKM. This CDR3 is 15 amino acids long. J was trimmed by 0 bases and V by 7 bases; bases with no gene match: 4. The CDR3 coding sequence is TGTGCCAGCACCGTAGCGGGAGCCTCCTACAATGAGCAGTTCTTC. Protein sequence: CASTVAGASYNEQFF.

This clonotype was picked up many times. The rearrangement links TRBV20-1 to TRBJ1-5; 9 bases map to TRBD1. Germline values: CDR1 DFQATT, CDR2 SNEGSKA (reference sequence). The V gene end was trimmed by 4 bases and the J gene end by 2 bases; junction bases not matched to a gene: 12. CDR3 length: 17 residues. The CDR3 region has the DNA TGCAGTGCTAAGGGGCTAGGGAGGACAGGGGGCAATCAGCCCCAGCATTTT. The encoded protein is CSAKGLGRTGGNQPQHF.